This TCR beta chain derives from a study of blood T cell repertoires in COVID-19. Overall study context: T cells, B-cell-depleted T cells, or PBMCs supplied cDNA or gDNA.

In the original processing: Reference gene primer amplification yielded estimated nucleated cell counts. The method was immunoSEQ multiplex PCR; TCRdb's version includes in-frame clones alone and lacks a portion of them. For V, J and clone size, that table is used; D and trimming come from the DNA. The data hold about 230,000 clones, with about 87% observed a single time. The germline V gene has CDR1 LNHDA and CDR2 SQIVND (reference sequence). Trimming cost V 6 bases and J 0 bases, with 9 bases left between them. The length of the CDR3 is 15 residues. Residents of about two dozen US areas, aged roughly 18 to 89 years, made up the participants. Clinical history as reported by participants underpinned cohort assignment.

The sample consisted of PBMCs or T cells enriched from blood (not recorded which). The chain is built from TRBV19 and TRBJ1-6; D remains unclear. The receptor comes from a woman in her 30s who had been exposed to COVID-19. The CDR3 loop is CASRDTSSYNSPLHF. CDR3 DNA sequence: TGTGCCAGTAGGGATACTAGCTCCTATAATTCACCCCTCCACTTT. Together with reference TRBV19 and TRBJ1-6, the CDR3 gives the full variable domain: DGGITQSPKYLFRKEGQNVTLSCEQNLNHDAMYWYRQDPGQGLRLIYYSQIVNDFQKGDIAEGYSVSREKKESFPLTVTSAQKNPTAFYLCASRDTSSYNSPLHFGNGTRLTVT.